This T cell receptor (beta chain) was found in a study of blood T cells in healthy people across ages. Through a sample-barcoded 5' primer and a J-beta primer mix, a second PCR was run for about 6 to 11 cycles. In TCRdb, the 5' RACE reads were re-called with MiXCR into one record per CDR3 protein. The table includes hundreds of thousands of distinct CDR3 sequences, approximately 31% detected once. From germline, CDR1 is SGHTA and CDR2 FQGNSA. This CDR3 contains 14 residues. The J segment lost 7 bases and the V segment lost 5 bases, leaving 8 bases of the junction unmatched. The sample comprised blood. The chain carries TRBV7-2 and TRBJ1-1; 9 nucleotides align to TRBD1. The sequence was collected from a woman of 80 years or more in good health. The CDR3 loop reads CASSPGQGRGEAFF. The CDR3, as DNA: TGTGCCAGCAGCCCAGGACAGGGGAGGGGTGAAGCTTTCTTT.